A single sample is the source of the 31 T cell receptor beta chains below, sequenced in a study of beta chain features in type 1 diabetes. Expressed TCRB transcripts got sequenced, as all isolated RNA was reverse transcribed. This table comes from immunoSEQ multiplex PCR, and its TCRdb copy is limited to in-frame clones, with some not included. The data show about 930,000 clones, 17% seen once. Sequenced sample: naive CD4+ T cells from blood. These receptors came from a woman aged 18-30 years in good health.

This chain links TRBV15 with TRBJ2-7; D not resolved. V was cut by 0 bases and J by 0 bases, with 9 bases left in between. This CDR3 has 15 residues. Germline-derived CDR1 and CDR2 are LNHNV and YYDKDF (reference sequence). In DNA, the CDR3 is TGTGCCACCAGCAGAGACAGGTTGACCTCCTACGAGCAGTACTTC. This translates into CATSRDRLTSYEQYF. Looking up the rest from reference TRBV15 and TRBJ2-7 gives the full variable domain: DAMVIQNPRYQVTQFGKPVTLSCSQTLNHNVMYWYQQKSSQAPKLLFHYYDKDFNNEADTPDNFQSRRPNTSFCFLDIRSPGLGDTAMYLCATSRDRLTSYEQYFGPGTRLTVT.

This clone occurred a few times. V and J are TRBV11-2 and TRBJ2-1, with 10 bases identical to TRBD1. Looked up from germline, CDR1 is SGHAT and CDR2 is FQNNGV. The V and J ends lost 6 bases and 7 bases, in that order; junction bases with no gene match: 12. CDR3 size: 16 residues. The CDR3 coding sequence is TGTGCCAGCAGACGCAATGACAGGGGGCGATTGAATGAGCAGTTCTTC. It translates to CASRRNDRGRLNEQFF.

In the case of this clone: This may be a read error, as it is one base from a much larger clone. The V and J genes are TRBV4-2 and TRBJ2-3; D unresolved. CDR1 and CDR2 from the germline V gene are LGHNA and YNFKEQ. V was clipped by 5 bases and J by 5 bases, with 5 bases between them. The CDR3 is made up of 11 amino acids. CDR3 sequence (DNA): TGTGCCAGCAGCTTGGAAGATACGCAGTATTTT. Protein sequence: CASSLEDTQYF.

This clone has more than one count but fewer than ten. CDR3 DNA: TGTGCCACCTTATCAGGGGGCTTGGGCTACACCTTC. As protein: CATLSGGLGYTF. The chain employs TRBV10-3 and TRBJ1-2; 8 positions agree with TRBD1. The germline gives CDR1 ENHRY, CDR2 SYGVKD. With 10 bases clipped from V and 8 bases from J, the junction kept 9 bases outside the gene matches. The CDR3 sequence is 12 residues long.

This clone was counted between two and nine times. This rearrangement joins TRBV18 to TRBJ1-1; D is uncertain. CDR1 is KGHSH and CDR2 is LQKENI in the germline V gene. The CDR3 runs to 13 residues. The V end was cut by 2 bases, the J end by 4 bases, with 8 bases between. The CDR3 sequence: CASSPAEPTEAFF. The CDR3 coding sequence is TGTGCCAGCTCACCAGCCGAGCCCACTGAAGCTTTCTTT.

The V and J genes are TRBV7-2 and TRBJ2-1, with 12 bases lining up with TRBD2. Germline V gene data show CDR1 as SGHTA and CDR2 as FQGNSA. The CDR3 is made up of 17 amino acids. V was clipped by 5 bases and J by 4 bases; unmatched bases: 9. Written as DNA, the CDR3 is TGTGCCAGCAGCCATACCAATGGACTAGCGGGGTACAATGAGCAGTTCTTC. Protein sequence: CASSHTNGLAGYNEQFF.

Only a few counts were recorded for this clone. This rearrangement joins TRBV12-5 to TRBJ1-1, with 8 bases lining up with TRBD1. Per germline, CDR1 LGHNT and CDR2 FRNRAP. The V gene end was trimmed by 7 bases and the J gene end by 1 base; junction bases not matched to a gene: 5. CDR3 length: 14 amino acids. CDR3 sequence: CASAPDRENTEAFF. Here the CDR3 DNA reads TGTGCTAGTGCCCCGGACAGGGAGAACACTGAAGCTTTCTTT.

This clone turned up a few times. The chain uses TRBV11-2 and TRBJ1-5; the match to TRBD1 covers 8 bases. Losses at the gene ends were 1 base for V and 5 bases for J; bases not matched to a gene: 4. Germline V gene lookup returns CDR1 SGHAT and CDR2 FQNNGV. The CDR3 length is 15 residues. The DNA for the CDR3 is TGTGCCAGCAGCTTAGCAGGGGGCAATTATCAGCCCCAGCATTTT. This translates into CASSLAGGNYQPQHF. Combining the CDR3 with reference TRBV11-2 and TRBJ1-5 gives the whole variable domain EAGVAQSPRYKIIEKRQSVAFWCNPISGHATLYWYQQILGQGPKLLIQFQNNGVVDDSQLPKDRFSAERLKGVDSTLKIQPAKLEDSAVYLCASSLAGGNYQPQHFGDGTRLSIL.

This clone has a handful of counts. This chain joins TRBV4-3 and TRBJ2-7; 8 positions match TRBD2. Germline CDR1 LGHNA, CDR2 YSLEER. The V and J ends lost 0 bases and 0 bases, in that order; junction bases with no gene match: 7. CDR3 length: 17 residues. In nucleotides, the CDR3 is TGCGCCAGCAGCCAAGAGAGGGAAGCGGGAGCCTCCTACGAGCAGTACTTC. Amino acid sequence: CASSQEREAGASYEQYF.

This clone was seen a few times. V usage is TRBV7-2 and J usage is TRBJ2-7; no reliable D call. V lost 8 bases and J 4 bases, leaving 12 bases between the germline ends. The CDR3 contains 12 residues. Germline CDR1 SGHTA, CDR2 FQGNSA. The CDR3 region is CASASSRYEQYF. The CDR3 bases are TGTGCCAGCGCCTCCAGTAGGTACGAGCAGTACTTC.

A few counts support this clone. The chain recombines TRBV7-2 with TRBJ2-5; D might be TRBD2 (6 bases). Germline-derived CDR1 and CDR2 are SGHTA and FQGNSA. Trimming cost V 3 bases and J 1 base, with 9 bases left between them. The CDR3 contains 14 residues. CDR3 DNA sequence: TGTGCCAGCAGCTTGGGCGGGATCCAAGAGACCCAGTACTTC. Translation gives CASSLGGIQETQYF.

This clone was picked up a small number of times. CDR3 DNA sequence: TGTGCCAGCAAACCACTAGCAGATACGCAGTATTTT. It codes for CASKPLADTQYF. V and J are TRBV2 and TRBJ2-3; D possibly corresponds to TRBD2 (5 bases). Trimming cost V 7 bases and J 4 bases, with 9 bases left between them. Germline CDR1 reads SNHLY; CDR2 reads FYNNEI. This CDR3 region has 12 residues.

The chain employs TRBV6-1 and TRBJ2-5; 8 positions agree with TRBD2. The CDR3 is made up of 15 amino acids. The V and J ends lost 5 bases and 0 bases, in that order; junction bases with no gene match: 5. The germline gives CDR1 MNHNS, CDR2 SASEGT. The chain's CDR3 is CASSMASGYQETQYF. In DNA form, the CDR3 reads TGTGCCAGCAGTATGGCTAGCGGGTACCAAGAGACCCAGTACTTC.

The table lists this clone with a few counts. The CDR3: CASSQDNGLAAYNEQFF. As DNA, the CDR3 is TGTGCCAGCAGCCAAGATAACGGACTAGCGGCCTACAATGAGCAGTTCTTC. This sequence joins TRBV14 and TRBJ2-1, with 10 bases matching TRBD2. V shed 0 bases, J shed 2 bases, and the junction held 4 bases outside the gene matches. The CDR3 runs to 17 residues. Germline V CDR1 and CDR2: SGHDN, FVKESK.

This clone showed up just a few times. The gene calls are TRBV7-9 and TRBJ1-2, with 8 bases fitting TRBD1. CDR1 and CDR2 from the germline V gene are SEHNR and FQNEAQ (reference sequence). The CDR3 totals 14 residues. Losses at the gene ends were 5 bases for V and 1 base for J; bases not matched to a gene: 3. The CDR3 sequence is CASSPGQVNYGYTF. In nucleotides, the CDR3 is TGTGCCAGCAGCCCGGGACAGGTTAACTATGGCTACACCTTC. The whole variable domain, filled in from reference TRBV7-9 and TRBJ1-2, reads DTGVSQNPRHKITKRGQNVTFRCDPISEHNRLYWYRQTLGQGPEFLTYFQNEAQLEKSRLLSDRFSAERPKGSFSTLEIQRTEQGDSAMYLCASSPGQVNYGYTFGSGTRLTVV.

The chain couples TRBV7-2 to TRBJ2-3; D is uncertain. V was shortened by 6 bases and J by 1 base, with 8 bases between the two germline ends. Germline V gene lookup returns CDR1 SGHTA and CDR2 FQGNSA. CDR3 length: 13 amino acids. The CDR3 nucleotides are TGTGCCAGCAGGCACATACGCACAGATACGCAGTATTTT. Its protein product is CASRHIRTDTQYF. Variable domain in full (rest from reference TRBV7-2 and TRBJ2-3): GAGVSQSPSNKVTEKGKDVELRCDPISGHTALYWYRQSLGQGLEFLIYFQGNSAPDKSGLPSDRFSAERTGGSVSTLTIQRTQQEDSAVYLCASRHIRTDTQYFGPGTRLTVL.

V gene TRBV7-9 combines with J gene TRBJ2-6; 10 bases match TRBD1. The CDR3 totals 17 residues. The germline V gene encodes CDR1 SEHNR and CDR2 FQNEAQ (reference sequence). V was pared by 5 bases and J by 2 bases, with 6 bases of the junction left unmatched. As DNA, the CDR3 is TGTGCCAGCAGCCCAAGACAGGGGGCCACTGGGGCCAACGTCCTGACTTTC. Translation: CASSPRQGATGANVLTF.

The CDR3 bases are TGTGCCAGCAGCCCTGTTATGGGGACAGCAACCTACGAGCAGTACTTC. As protein: CASSPVMGTATYEQYF. The rearrangement uses TRBV7-2 and TRBJ2-7; 7 positions agree with TRBD1. The CDR3 is 16 residues long. Germline-derived CDR1 and CDR2 are SGHTA and FQGNSA. The J segment lost 2 bases and the V segment lost 5 bases, leaving 12 bases of the junction unmatched.

This clone was picked up a small number of times. J is TRBJ2-7 and V is TRBV5-4, with D possibly matching TRBD1 (6 bases). The CDR3 extends over 13 amino acids. The germline gives CDR1 SGHNT, CDR2 YYREEE (reference sequence). V was trimmed by 4 bases and J by 2 bases, leaving 10 bases between them. The CDR3 here is CASSPDRTYEQYF. The CDR3 DNA sequence: TGTGCCAGCAGCCCCGACAGGACCTACGAGCAGTACTTC.

V usage is TRBV11-2 and J usage is TRBJ2-7, with D possibly TRBD2 on 6 matching bases. The CDR3 covers 15 residues. Trimming took 5 bases from V and 2 from J, leaving 16 bases between them. CDR1 SGHAT and CDR2 FQNNGV come from the germline V gene. CDR3 bases: TGTGCCAGCAGCCCCTTGCGGGATAAACCCTACGAGCAGTACTTC. It yields the protein CASSPLRDKPYEQYF.

This clone came up a few times. This chain uses TRBV5-6 with TRBJ2-5; 9 bases fit TRBD1. Per germline, CDR1 SGHDT and CDR2 YYEEEE. V dropped 4 bases and J dropped 3; count of bases not matched to a gene: 10. The CDR3 consists of 16 residues. The CDR3 here is CASSPSGTGTKETQYF. CDR3 sequence (DNA): TGTGCCAGCAGCCCAAGCGGGACAGGGACGAAAGAGACCCAGTACTTC.

This clone appeared a few times. The J gene is TRBJ2-1, the V gene TRBV29-1; D remains unclear. V lost 1 base, J lost 5 bases, and 12 bases lay in between. The CDR3 is 14 amino acids. Germline lookup yields CDR1 SQVTM and CDR2 ANQGSEA. The DNA for the CDR3 is TGCAGCGTTGAAGTCCAAATTAGGGACAATGAGCAGTTCTTC. This codes for CSVEVQIRDNEQFF.

This clone was seen a few times. This chain joins TRBV7-2 and TRBJ2-5, with D perhaps assigned TRBD1 or TRBD2 (6 bases each). V shed 3 bases and J shed 1 base, with 9 bases lying between them. The CDR3 sequence is 14 residues long. Germline V gene lookup returns CDR1 SGHTA and CDR2 FQGNSA. In nucleotides, the CDR3 is TGTGCCAGCAGCTTCGAGGGGGGCCAAGAGACCCAGTACTTC. Translated, it gives CASSFEGGQETQYF.

This clone was observed a few times. The chain recombines TRBV7-3 with TRBJ2-2; 7 bases align to TRBD2. The J segment lost 3 bases and the V segment lost 3 bases, leaving 4 bases of the junction unmatched. This CDR3 region has 15 residues. Per germline, CDR1 SGHTA and CDR2 FQGTGA. Here the CDR3 DNA reads TGTGCCAGCAGCTTGTCGGGGAGGGACACCGGGGAGCTGTTTTTT. Encoded protein: CASSLSGRDTGELFF.

There are a few counts of this clone. This chain uses TRBV11-2 with TRBJ2-7; 11 bases are a match to TRBD2. CDR3 length equals 16 residues. Germline-derived CDR1 and CDR2 are SGHAT and FQNNGV. With 4 bases clipped from V and 0 bases from J, the junction kept 5 bases outside the gene matches. In DNA, the CDR3 is TGTGCCAGCAGCTCTCGACTAGCGGGAACCTCCTACGAGCAGTACTTC. This encodes CASSSRLAGTSYEQYF.

The V and J genes are TRBV15 and TRBJ2-5; no reliable D call. The J call may be incorrect, as the DNA end agrees better with TRBJ2-7. Germline-derived CDR1 and CDR2 are LNHNV and YYDKDF (reference sequence). There are 13 residues in the CDR3. CDR3 nucleotide sequence: TGTGCCACCAGCACGGTGATGAACTACGAGCAGTACTTC. Translation gives CATSTVMNYEQYF.

About this clone itself: Germline is not matched at one junction end, which may reflect a read error. The rearrangement joins TRBV7-7 to TRBJ2-5, with TRBD1 matching over 12 bases. CDR1 and CDR2 (germline): SSHAT, FNYEAQ (reference sequence). CDR3 length: 15 amino acids. CDR3 nucleotide sequence: TGTGCTAGCAGCAAGGGACAGGGGGCGGGAGAGACCCAGTACTTC. Protein: CASSKGQGAGETQYF.

V is TRBV7-2 and J is TRBJ2-7; D may correspond to TRBD1 or TRBD2 (5 bases each). The CDR3 has 15 residues. The germline gives CDR1 SGHTA, CDR2 FQGNSA. Between the trimmed V and J ends, which lost 2 bases and 2 bases, there was a span of 13 bases. DNA for the CDR3: TGTGCCAGCAGCTTAACGCCGGGACCGCCCTACGAGCAGTACTTC. It translates to CASSLTPGPPYEQYF.

This clone was counted a few times. This rearrangement joins TRBV5-1 to TRBJ2-2, with D unclear. CDR1 and CDR2 from the germline V gene are SGHRS and YFSETQ. CDR3 length equals 15 residues. Trimming left V 4 bases short and J 4 bases short, with 14 bases between. This CDR3 reads CASSPGDVVTGELFF. CDR3 coding DNA: TGCGCCAGCAGCCCCGGTGATGTTGTCACCGGGGAGCTGTTTTTT.

This clone was seen a few times. The rearrangement joins TRBV10-3 to TRBJ2-3; D remains unclear. CDR1 and CDR2 from the germline V gene are ENHRY and SYGVKD. V was pared by 4 bases and J by 4 bases, with 6 bases between. The CDR3 loop spans 12 amino acids. CDR3 region: CAISGLPDTQYF. As DNA, the CDR3 is TGTGCCATCAGTGGTCTCCCAGATACGCAGTATTTT.

This sequence joins TRBV29-1 and TRBJ1-5; TRBD1 is a possible D gene (5 bases). The CDR3 extends over 13 amino acids. Germline V gene lookup returns CDR1 SQVTM and CDR2 ANQGSEA. Trimming left V 7 bases short and J 0 bases short, with 10 bases between. In DNA form, the CDR3 reads TGCAGCGCTGGGGGTGATAGCAATCAGCCCCAGCATTTT. Translating it yields CSAGGDSNQPQHF.